Following are 8 T cell receptor beta chains from one sample sequenced in a study of early T cells in non-severe SARS-CoV-2 infection. TCRdb recomputed calls from the 5' RACE reads with MiXCR, one row per CDR3 protein. The sample lists over 30,000 distinct CDR3 sequences; roughly 7.1% were seen once. Source: whole blood, taken at baseline. The receptors come from an adult who was a healthcare worker with PCR-confirmed SARS-CoV-2 infection or an uninfected control (not recorded which).

In nucleotides, the CDR3 is TGCAGTGCTAGAAATCAGCGGACTAGCGTACATGAGCAGTACTTC. This sequence encodes CSARNQRTSVHEQYF. V is TRBV20-1 and J is TRBJ2-7; TRBD2 matches at 9 bases. The germline V gene encodes CDR1 DFQATT and CDR2 SNEGSKA (reference sequence). V lost 2 bases to trimming and J lost 7 bases; unmatched junction nucleotides: 12. The CDR3 has 15 residues.

This sequence joins TRBV28 and TRBJ1-2, with D hard to call. From germline, CDR1 is MDHEN and CDR2 SYDVKM. Trimming pared 10 bases from V and 6 bases from J, leaving 18 bases between. This CDR3 has 13 residues. The DNA for the CDR3 is TGTGCCATCTCCTTACCGAGGGAACATGGCTACACCTTC. This encodes CAISLPREHGYTF.

The chain joins TRBV20-1 to TRBJ2-4; TRBD2 agrees at 16 bases. This CDR3 is built from 19 residues. V lost 6 bases, J lost 3 bases, and 14 bases stayed unmatched. Germline CDR1 reads DFQATT; CDR2 reads SNEGSKA (reference sequence). The CDR3 loop reads CSAPIPGLAGGQSKNIQYF. CDR3 nucleotides: TGCAGTGCCCCAATCCCGGGACTAGCGGGAGGGCAGAGCAAAAACATTCAGTACTTC.

The chain is built from TRBV7-6 and TRBJ2-1; 10 nucleotides line up with TRBD1. V was pared by 4 bases and J by 4 bases, with 31 bases of the junction left unmatched. This CDR3 is 24 amino acids long. Germline loops: CDR1 SGHVS, CDR2 FNYEAQ. The CDR3 DNA reads TGTGCCAGCAGCTATAGATCCCTTCCGTCTTCCGGGACAGGGGTCCGAGGGGGTTACAATGAGCAGTTCTTC. It yields the protein CASSYRSLPSSGTGVRGGYNEQFF.

The CDR3 DNA reads TGTGCCAGCACTGCCAGCGCAGCTCGGGGGAGCGAGCAGTACTTC. Protein product: CASTASAARGSEQYF. The rearrangement uses TRBV6-2 or TRBV6-3 and TRBJ2-7, with D perhaps TRBD2 (6 bases). The V gene lost 7 bases and the J gene lost 6 bases, with 22 bases spanning the gap. The CDR3 is made up of 15 amino acids. Germline loops: CDR1 MNHEY, CDR2 SVGEGT.

V is TRBV4-1 and J is TRBJ1-5; D is possibly TRBD1 (5 bases). V dropped 1 base and J dropped 3 bases, with 7 bases sitting between them. The length of the CDR3 is 14 residues. The germline gives CDR1 MGHRA, CDR2 YSYEKL. The CDR3 DNA sequence: TGCGCCAGCAGCCAAGGGGGGATCAATCAGCCCCAGCATTTT. Its translation: CASSQGGINQPQHF.

The sample holds a few counts of this clonotype. The chain links TRBV5-5 to TRBJ2-1; 10 nucleotides line up with TRBD2. This CDR3 spans 15 amino acids. V lost 0 bases to trimming and J lost 16 bases; unmatched junction nucleotides: 13. Looked up from germline, CDR1 is SGHKS and CDR2 is YYEKEE (reference sequence). The CDR3 sequence is CASSLDGRLAGQCFF. The CDR3 coding sequence is TGTGCCAGCAGCTTGGATGGTCGACTAGCGGGCCAGTGTTTCTTC.

This clonotype was seen a handful of times. The V call is TRBV16, the J call TRBJ2-2, with D hard to call. V was trimmed by 4 bases and J by 4 bases, leaving 13 bases between them. The CDR3 has 15 residues. From germline, CDR1 is KGHSY and CDR2 FQNENV. The CDR3 DNA is TGTGCCAGCAGCCCGACCGGGTTTCCCACCGGGGAGCTGTTTTTT. It codes for CASSPTGFPTGELFF.